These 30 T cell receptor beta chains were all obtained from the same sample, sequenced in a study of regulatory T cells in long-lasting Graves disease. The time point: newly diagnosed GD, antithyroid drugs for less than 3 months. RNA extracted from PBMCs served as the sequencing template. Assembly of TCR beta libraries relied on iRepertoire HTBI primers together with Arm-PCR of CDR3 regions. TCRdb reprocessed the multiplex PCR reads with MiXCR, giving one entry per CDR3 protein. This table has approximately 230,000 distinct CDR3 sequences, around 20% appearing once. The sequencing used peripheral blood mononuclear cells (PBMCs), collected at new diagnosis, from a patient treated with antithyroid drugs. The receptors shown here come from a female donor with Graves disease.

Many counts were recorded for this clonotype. The CDR3 region has the DNA TGTGCCATCAGTGATTCCGCTAGCGGGAGCGCTGAGACCCAGTACTTC. It translates to CAISDSASGSAETQYF. The chain combines TRBV10-3 with TRBJ2-5; 10 bases are shared with TRBD2. Germline lookup yields CDR1 ENHRY and CDR2 SYGVKD. Trimming at V came to 3 bases and at J to 5 bases, leaving 9 bases not matched to a gene. This CDR3 is built from 16 residues.

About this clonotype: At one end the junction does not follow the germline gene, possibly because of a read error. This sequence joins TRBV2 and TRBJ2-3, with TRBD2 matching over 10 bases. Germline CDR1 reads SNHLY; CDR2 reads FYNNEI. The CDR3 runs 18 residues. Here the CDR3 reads CASTGLGLAGVGTDTHYF. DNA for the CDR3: TGTGCCAGCACCGGGTTGGGTCTAGCGGGAGTAGGTACAGATACGCACTATTTT.

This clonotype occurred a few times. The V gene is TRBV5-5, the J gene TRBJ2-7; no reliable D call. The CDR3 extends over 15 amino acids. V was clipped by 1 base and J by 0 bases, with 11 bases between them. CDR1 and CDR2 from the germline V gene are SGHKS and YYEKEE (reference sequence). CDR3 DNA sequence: TGTGCCAGCAGCTTGATGCAGTGGGCCTCCTACGAGCAGTACTTC. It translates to CASSLMQWASYEQYF.

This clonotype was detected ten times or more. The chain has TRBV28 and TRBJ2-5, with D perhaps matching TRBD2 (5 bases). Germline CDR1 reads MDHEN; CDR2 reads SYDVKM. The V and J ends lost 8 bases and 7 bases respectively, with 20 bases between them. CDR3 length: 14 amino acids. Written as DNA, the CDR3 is TGTGCCAGCCTAGCTAGCCGACCTCGAGGGACCCAGTACTTC. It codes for CASLASRPRGTQYF. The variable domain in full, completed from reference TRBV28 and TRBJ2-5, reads DVKVTQSSRYLVKRTGEKVFLECVQDMDHENMFWYRQDPGLGLRLIYFSYDVKMKEKGDIPEGYSVSREKKERFSLILESASTNQTSMYLCASLASRPRGTQYFGPGTRLLVL.

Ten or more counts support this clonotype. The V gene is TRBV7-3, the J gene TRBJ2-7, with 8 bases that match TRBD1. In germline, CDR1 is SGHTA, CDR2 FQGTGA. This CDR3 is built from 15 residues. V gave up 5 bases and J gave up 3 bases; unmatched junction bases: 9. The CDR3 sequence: CASSKSAGGLYEQYF. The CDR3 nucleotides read TGTGCCAGCAGCAAAAGCGCAGGGGGCCTCTACGAGCAGTACTTC.

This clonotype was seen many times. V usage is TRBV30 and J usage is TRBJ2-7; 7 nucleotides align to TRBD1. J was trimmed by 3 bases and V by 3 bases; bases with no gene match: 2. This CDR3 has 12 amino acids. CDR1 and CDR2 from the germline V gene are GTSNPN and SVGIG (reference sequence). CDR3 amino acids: CAWRRQGYEQYF. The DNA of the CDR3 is TGTGCCTGGAGAAGACAGGGCTACGAGCAGTACTTC.

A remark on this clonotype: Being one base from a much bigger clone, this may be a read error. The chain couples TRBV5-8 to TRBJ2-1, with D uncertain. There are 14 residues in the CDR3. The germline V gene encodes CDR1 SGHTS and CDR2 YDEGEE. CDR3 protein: CASSLGGTYNDQFF. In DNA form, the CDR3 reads TGTGCCAGCAGCTTGGGCGGAACCTACAATGATCAGTTCTTC. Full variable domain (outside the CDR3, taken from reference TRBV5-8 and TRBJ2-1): EAGVTQSPTHLIKTRGQQATLRCSPISGHTSVYWYQQALGLGLQFLLWYDEGEERNRGNFPPRFSGRQFPNYSSELNVNALELEDSALYLCASSLGGTYNDQFFGPGTRLTVL.

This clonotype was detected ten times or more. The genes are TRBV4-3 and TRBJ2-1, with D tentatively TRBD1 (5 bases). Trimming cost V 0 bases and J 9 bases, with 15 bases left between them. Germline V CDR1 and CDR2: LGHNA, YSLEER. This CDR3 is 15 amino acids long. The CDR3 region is CASSQDLRGIGEQFF. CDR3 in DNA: TGCGCCAGCAGCCAAGATCTAAGGGGAATCGGTGAGCAGTTCTTC.

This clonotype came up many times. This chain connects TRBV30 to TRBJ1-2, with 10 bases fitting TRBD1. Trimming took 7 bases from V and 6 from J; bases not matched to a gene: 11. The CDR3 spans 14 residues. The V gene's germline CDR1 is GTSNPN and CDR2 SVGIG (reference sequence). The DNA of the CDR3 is TGTGCCTCGGAAGCCTCCGGGACAGGGGATGGCTACACCTTC. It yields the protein CASEASGTGDGYTF. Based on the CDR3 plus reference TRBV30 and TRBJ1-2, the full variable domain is SQTIHQWPATLVQPVGSPLSLECTVEGTSNPNLYWYRQAAGRGLQLLFYSVGIGQISSEVPQNLSASRPQDRQFILSSKKLLLSDSGFYLCASEASGTGDGYTFGSGTRLTVV.

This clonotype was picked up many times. CDR3 region: CASSIGSWFLGNTEAFF. In DNA, the CDR3 is TGTGCCAGTAGTATTGGCTCTTGGTTCCTAGGGAACACTGAAGCTTTCTTT. The chain couples TRBV19 to TRBJ1-1; no firm D call. The germline gives CDR1 LNHDA, CDR2 SQIVND (reference sequence). The CDR3 loop spans 17 amino acids. The V end was cut by 3 bases, the J end by 1 base, with 18 bases between.

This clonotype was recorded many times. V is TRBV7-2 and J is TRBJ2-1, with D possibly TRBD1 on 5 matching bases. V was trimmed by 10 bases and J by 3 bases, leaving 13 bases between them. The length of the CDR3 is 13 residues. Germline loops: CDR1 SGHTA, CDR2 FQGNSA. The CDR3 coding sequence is TGTGCCACCCGGACAAGCAACTACAATGAGCAGTTCTTC. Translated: CATRTSNYNEQFF.

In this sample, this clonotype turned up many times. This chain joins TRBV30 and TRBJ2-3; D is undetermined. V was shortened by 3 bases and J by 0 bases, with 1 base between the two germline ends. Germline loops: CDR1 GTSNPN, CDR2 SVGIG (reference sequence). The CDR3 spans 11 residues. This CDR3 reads CAWRSTDTQYF. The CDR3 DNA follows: TGTGCCTGGAGGAGCACAGATACGCAGTATTTT.

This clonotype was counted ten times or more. The CDR3 protein is CAWRAALAGEETQYF. As DNA, the CDR3 is TGTGCCTGGAGGGCCGCATTAGCGGGAGAGGAGACCCAGTACTTC. J is TRBJ2-5 and V is TRBV30; TRBD2 agrees at 9 bases. The germline CDR1 and CDR2 sequences are GTSNPN and SVGIG (reference sequence). The CDR3 sequence is 15 residues long. Germline trimming cut 3 bases from V and 5 bases from J; bases unmatched to any gene: 10.

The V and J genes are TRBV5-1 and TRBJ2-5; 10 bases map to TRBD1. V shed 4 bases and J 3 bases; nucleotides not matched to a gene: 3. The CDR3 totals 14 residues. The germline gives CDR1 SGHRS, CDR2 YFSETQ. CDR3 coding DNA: TGCGCCAGCAGCCCCGGGACAGGGGAAGAGACCCAGTACTTC. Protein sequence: CASSPGTGEETQYF.

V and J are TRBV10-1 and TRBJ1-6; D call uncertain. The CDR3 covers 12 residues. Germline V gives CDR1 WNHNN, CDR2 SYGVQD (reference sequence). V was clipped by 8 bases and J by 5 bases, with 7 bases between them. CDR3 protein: CASGYDNSPLHF. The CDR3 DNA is TGCGCCAGCGGGTACGATAATTCACCCCTCCACTTT.

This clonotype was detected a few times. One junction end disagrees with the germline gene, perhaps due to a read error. This CDR3 is CARSVRDLQETQYF. The CDR3 coding sequence is TGTGCCCGGAGTGTCCGGGACTTACAAGAGACCCAGTACTTC. This chain links TRBV30 with TRBJ2-5, with a tentative D call TRBD2 (6 bases). The germline V gene encodes CDR1 GTSNPN and CDR2 SVGIG (reference sequence). The CDR3 loop spans 14 amino acids.

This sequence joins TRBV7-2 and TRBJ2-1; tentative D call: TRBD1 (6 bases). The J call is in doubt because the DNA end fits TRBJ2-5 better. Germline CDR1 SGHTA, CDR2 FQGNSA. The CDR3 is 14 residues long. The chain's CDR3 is CASSLATGQETQYF. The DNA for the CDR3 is TGTGCCAGCAGTTTGGCGACAGGACAAGAGACCCAGTACTTC.

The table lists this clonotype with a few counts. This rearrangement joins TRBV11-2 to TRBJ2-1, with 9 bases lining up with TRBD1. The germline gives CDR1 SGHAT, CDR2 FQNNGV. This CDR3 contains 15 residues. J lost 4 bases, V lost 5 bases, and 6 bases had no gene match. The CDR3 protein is CASSRGTGRYNEQFF. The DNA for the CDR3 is TGTGCCAGCAGCCGGGGGACAGGGAGATACAATGAGCAGTTCTTC.

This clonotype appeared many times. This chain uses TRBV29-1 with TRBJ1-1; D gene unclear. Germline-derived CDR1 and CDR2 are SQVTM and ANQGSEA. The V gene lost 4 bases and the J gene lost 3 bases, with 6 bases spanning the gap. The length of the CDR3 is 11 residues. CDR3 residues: CSVGGDTEAFF. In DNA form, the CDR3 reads TGCAGCGTTGGCGGGGACACTGAAGCTTTCTTT.

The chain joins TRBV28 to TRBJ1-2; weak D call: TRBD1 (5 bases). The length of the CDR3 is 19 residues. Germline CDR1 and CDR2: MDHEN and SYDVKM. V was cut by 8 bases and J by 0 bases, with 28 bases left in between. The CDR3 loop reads CASRRRGLWALRSNYGYTF. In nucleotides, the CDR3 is TGTGCCAGCCGACGACGGGGCCTTTGGGCCTTGAGATCTAACTATGGCTACACCTTC.

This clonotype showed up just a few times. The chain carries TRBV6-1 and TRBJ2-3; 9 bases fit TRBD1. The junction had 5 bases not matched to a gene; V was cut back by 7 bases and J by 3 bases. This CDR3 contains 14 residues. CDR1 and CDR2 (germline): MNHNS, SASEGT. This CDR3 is CASTPGQGTDTQYF. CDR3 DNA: TGTGCCAGCACACCGGGACAGGGTACAGATACGCAGTATTTT.

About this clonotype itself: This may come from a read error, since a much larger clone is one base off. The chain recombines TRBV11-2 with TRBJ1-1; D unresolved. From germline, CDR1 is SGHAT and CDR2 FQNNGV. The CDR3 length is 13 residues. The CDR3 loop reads CAGSLDRERRAFF. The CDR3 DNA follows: TGTGCCGGCAGCTTAGATAGGGAACGGAGAGCTTTCTTT.

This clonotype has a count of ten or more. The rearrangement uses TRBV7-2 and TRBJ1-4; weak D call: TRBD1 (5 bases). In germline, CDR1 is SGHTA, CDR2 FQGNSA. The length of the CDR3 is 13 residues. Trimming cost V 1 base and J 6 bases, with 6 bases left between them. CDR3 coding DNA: TGTGCCAGCAGCTTAGGGGACCATGAAAAACTGTTTTTT. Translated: CASSLGDHEKLFF.

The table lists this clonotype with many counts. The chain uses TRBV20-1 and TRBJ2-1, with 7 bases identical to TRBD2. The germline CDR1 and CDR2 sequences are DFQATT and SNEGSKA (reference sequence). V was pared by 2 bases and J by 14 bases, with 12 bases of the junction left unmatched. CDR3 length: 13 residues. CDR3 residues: CSARYPGGTLEFF. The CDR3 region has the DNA TGCAGTGCTAGATACCCGGGGGGAACATTGGAGTTCTTC.

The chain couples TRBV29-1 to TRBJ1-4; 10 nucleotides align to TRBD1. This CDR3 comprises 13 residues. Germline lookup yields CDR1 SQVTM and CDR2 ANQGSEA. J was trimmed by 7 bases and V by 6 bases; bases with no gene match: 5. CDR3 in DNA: TGCAGCGTCAGACAGGGGGCCAGTGAAAAACTGTTTTTT. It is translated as CSVRQGASEKLFF.

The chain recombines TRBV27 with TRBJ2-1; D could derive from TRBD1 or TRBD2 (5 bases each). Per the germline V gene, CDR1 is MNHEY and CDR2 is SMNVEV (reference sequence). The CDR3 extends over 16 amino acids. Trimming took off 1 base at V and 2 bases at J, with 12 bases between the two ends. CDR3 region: CASSLFGGVTYNEQFF. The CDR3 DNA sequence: TGTGCCAGCAGTTTATTTGGGGGAGTTACCTACAATGAGCAGTTCTTC.

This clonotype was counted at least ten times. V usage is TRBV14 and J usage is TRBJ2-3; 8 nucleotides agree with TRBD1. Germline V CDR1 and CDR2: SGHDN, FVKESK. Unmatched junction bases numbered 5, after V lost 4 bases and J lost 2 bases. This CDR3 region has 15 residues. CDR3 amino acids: CASSPLGQDTDTQYF. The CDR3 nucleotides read TGTGCCAGCAGCCCCCTGGGACAGGACACAGATACGCAGTATTTT.

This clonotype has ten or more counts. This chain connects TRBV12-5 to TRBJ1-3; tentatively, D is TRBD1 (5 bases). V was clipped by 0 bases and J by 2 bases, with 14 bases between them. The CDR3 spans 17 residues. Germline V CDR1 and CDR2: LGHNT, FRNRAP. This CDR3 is CASGLVLLGDAGNTIYF. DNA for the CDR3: TGTGCTAGTGGTTTGGTACTTTTGGGGGACGCTGGAAACACCATATATTTT.

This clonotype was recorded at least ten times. The CDR3 loop is CATSDRSGSPTDTQYF. CDR3 nucleotide sequence: TGTGCCACCAGTGATCGTAGCGGGTCGCCAACAGATACGCAGTATTTT. This chain uses TRBV24-1 with TRBJ2-3; 7 nucleotides align to TRBD2. The CDR3 runs to 16 residues. Germline values: CDR1 KGHDR, CDR2 SFDVKD. J lost 3 bases, V lost 3 bases, and 8 bases had no gene match.

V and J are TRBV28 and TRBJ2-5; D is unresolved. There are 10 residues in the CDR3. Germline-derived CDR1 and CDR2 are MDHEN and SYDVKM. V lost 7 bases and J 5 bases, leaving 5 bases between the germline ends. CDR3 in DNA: TGTGCCAGCACGGGTGAGACCCAGTACTTC. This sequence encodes CASTGETQYF.